These 10 T cell receptor beta chains came from one sample sequenced in a study of circulating CD8 cells and anti-PD-1 response in melanoma. Four subsets defined by PD-1 and/or TIGIT were sorted from live CD3+CD8+TCRalphabeta+ cells. Using approximately 14 ng of total RNA, TCR libraries were made with the QIAseq Immune Repertoire TCR panel. In TCRdb, the reads were re-called with MiXCR into one record per CDR3 protein. This sample yields 500 to 700 distinct CDR3 sequences, of which about 8.1% are seen a single time; around 30% belongs to the top ten. Sequences were derived from CD8+ T cells from PBMCs, sampled at baseline or after one month of anti-PD-1 therapy (not recorded which). Receptor source: a human donor with melanoma.

This clonotype is termed large. V and J are TRBV7-3 and TRBJ2-1, with D possibly matching TRBD1 (5 bases). Germline V gene sequence: CDR1 SGHTA, CDR2 FQGTGA. The CDR3 totals 15 residues. V was cut by 5 bases and J by 2 bases, with 13 bases left in between. The CDR3 spells CASSPTTATYNEQFF. CDR3 nucleotides: TGTGCCAGCAGCCCAACGACAGCCACCTACAATGAGCAGTTCTTC.

This clonotype is termed medium-sized. The chain carries TRBV27 and TRBJ1-2; 10 bases agree with TRBD1. The germline V gene encodes CDR1 MNHEY and CDR2 SMNVEV (reference sequence). With 10 bases clipped from V and 4 bases from J, the junction kept 6 bases outside the gene matches. The CDR3 loop spans 13 amino acids. The CDR3 is CANRQGAGYGYTF. The CDR3 DNA is TGTGCCAACAGACAGGGGGCCGGCTATGGCTACACCTTC.

This clonotype counts as large (0.1 to 1%). The V and J genes are TRBV25-1 and TRBJ1-6, with D perhaps matching TRBD1 (6 bases). Germline lookup yields CDR1 MGHDK and CDR2 SYGVNS. The CDR3 sequence is 14 residues long. V was shortened by 8 bases and J by 9 bases, with 17 bases between the two germline ends. CDR3 nucleotides: TGTGCCAGCGCCAGTACAGGGAACCCTTCACCCCTCCACTTT. Translating it yields CASASTGNPSPLHF. Looking up the rest from reference TRBV25-1 and TRBJ1-6 gives the full variable domain: EADIYQTPRYLVIGTGKKITLECSQTMGHDKMYWYQQDPGMELHLIHYSYGVNSTEKGDLSSESTVSRIRTEHFPLTLESARPSHTSQYLCASASTGNPSPLHFGNGTRLTVT.

By its share, this clonotype is large. V and J are TRBV5-1 and TRBJ2-7; 11 bases are shared with TRBD2. V shed 0 bases and J 3 bases; nucleotides not matched to a gene: 8. Germline CDR1 SGHRS, CDR2 YFSETQ. The CDR3 covers 17 residues. DNA for the CDR3: TGCGCCAGCAGCTTGGGGCTTTTGGGGACTAGCGGCTACGAGCAGTACTTC. Translated, it gives CASSLGLLGTSGYEQYF. Full variable domain (outside the CDR3, taken from reference TRBV5-1 and TRBJ2-7): KAGVTQTPRYLIKTRGQQVTLSCSPISGHRSVSWYQQTPGQGLQFLFEYFSETQRNKGNFPGRFSGRQFSNSRSEMNVSTLELGDSALYLCASSLGLLGTSGYEQYFGPGTRLTVT.

This clonotype ranks as medium-sized. The J gene is TRBJ2-5, the V gene TRBV28; TRBD1 matches 9 bases. Germline V CDR1 and CDR2: MDHEN, SYDVKM. V was clipped by 6 bases and J by 4 bases; unmatched bases: 9. CDR3 length equals 15 residues. The CDR3 reads CASRPGTGFGETQYF. Here the CDR3 DNA reads TGTGCCAGCAGACCCGGGACAGGGTTCGGAGAGACCCAGTACTTC.

In the case of this clonotype: Possible read error: a much larger clone is one base away. This chain connects TRBV10-2 to TRBJ2-7; the D gene is possibly TRBD1 (6 bases). The V gene's germline CDR1 is WSHSY and CDR2 SAAADI. CDR3 length: 15 residues. CDR3 residues: CASSSNWDNSYEQCF. CDR3 DNA sequence: TGCGCCAGCAGTAGCAACTGGGACAACTCCTACGAGCAGTGCTTC.

This clonotype is large within its sample. The genes are TRBV9 and TRBJ1-3; D remains ambiguous. This CDR3 region has 16 residues. Germline assignment: CDR1 SGDLS and CDR2 YYNGEE. The V end was cut by 4 bases, the J end by 0 bases, with 14 bases between. The CDR3 region is CASSSGRLTSGNTIYF. The CDR3 bases are TGTGCCAGCAGCTCAGGACGGTTGACCTCTGGAAACACCATATATTTT.

This clonotype counts as medium-sized. The V gene is TRBV28, the J gene TRBJ2-7; 15 bases agree with TRBD2. The ends lost 5 bases at V and 7 bases at J; junction bases unmatched: 3. The germline CDR1 and CDR2 sequences are MDHEN and SYDVKM. This CDR3 is 14 amino acids long. The CDR3 region has the DNA TGTGCCAGCAGTAGGACTAGCGGGGGGGTGGAGCAGTACTTC. Translating gives CASSRTSGGVEQYF. Full variable domain (outside the CDR3, taken from reference TRBV28 and TRBJ2-7): DVKVTQSSRYLVKRTGEKVFLECVQDMDHENMFWYRQDPGLGLRLIYFSYDVKMKEKGDIPEGYSVSREKKERFSLILESASTNQTSMYLCASSRTSGGVEQYFGPGTRLTVT.

To note about this clonotype: The junction departs from the called germline gene at one end, perhaps through a read error. The rearrangement uses TRBV5-5 and TRBJ2-7; D might be TRBD1 (5 bases). This CDR3 contains 12 residues. Germline V gives CDR1 SGHKS, CDR2 YYEKEE (reference sequence). CDR3 in amino acids: CASSLEGVSLNF. Here the CDR3 DNA reads TGTGCCAGCAGCTTGGAAGGGGTCAGTTTGAACTTC.

By share, this clonotype ranks as large (0.1 to 1%). The J gene is TRBJ2-7, the V gene TRBV19; unclear D gene. Germline V gives CDR1 LNHDA, CDR2 SQIVND (reference sequence). V was trimmed by 1 base and J by 5 bases, leaving 6 bases between them. The CDR3 sequence is 12 residues long. DNA of the CDR3: TGTGCCAGTAGTATAGGGTGGAACGAGCAGTACTTC. It specifies CASSIGWNEQYF.